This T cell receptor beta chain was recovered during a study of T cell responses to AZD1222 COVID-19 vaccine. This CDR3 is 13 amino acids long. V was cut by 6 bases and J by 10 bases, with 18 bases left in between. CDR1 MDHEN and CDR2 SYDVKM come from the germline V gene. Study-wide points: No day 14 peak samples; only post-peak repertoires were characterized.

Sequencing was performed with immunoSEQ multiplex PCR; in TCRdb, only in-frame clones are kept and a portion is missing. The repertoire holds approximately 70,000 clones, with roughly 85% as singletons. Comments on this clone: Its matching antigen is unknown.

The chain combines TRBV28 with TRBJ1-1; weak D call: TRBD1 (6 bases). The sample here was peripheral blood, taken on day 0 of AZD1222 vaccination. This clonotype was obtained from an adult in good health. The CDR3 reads CASRPTGTERAFF. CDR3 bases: TGTGCCAGCAGACCCACAGGGACGGAGCGAGCTTTCTTT. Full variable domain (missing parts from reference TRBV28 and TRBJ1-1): DVKVTQSSRYLVKRTGEKVFLECVQDMDHENMFWYRQDPGLGLRLIYFSYDVKMKEKGDIPEGYSVSREKKERFSLILESASTNQTSMYLCASRPTGTERAFFGQGTRLTVV.